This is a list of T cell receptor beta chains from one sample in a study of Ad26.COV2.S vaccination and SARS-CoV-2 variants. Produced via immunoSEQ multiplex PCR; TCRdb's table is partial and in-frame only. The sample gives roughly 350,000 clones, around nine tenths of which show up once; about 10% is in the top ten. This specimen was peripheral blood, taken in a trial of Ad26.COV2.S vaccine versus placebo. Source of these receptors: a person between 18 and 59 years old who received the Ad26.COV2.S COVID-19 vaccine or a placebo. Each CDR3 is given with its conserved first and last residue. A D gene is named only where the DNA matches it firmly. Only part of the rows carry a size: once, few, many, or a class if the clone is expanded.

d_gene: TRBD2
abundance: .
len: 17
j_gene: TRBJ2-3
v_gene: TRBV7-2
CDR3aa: CASSGGSGRAGTDTQYF
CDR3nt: TGTGCCAGCAGCGGGGGGAGCGGGAGGGCCGGCACAGATACGCAGTATTTT

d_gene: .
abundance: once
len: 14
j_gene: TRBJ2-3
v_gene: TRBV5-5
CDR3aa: CASSPYLTGLTQYF
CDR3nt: TGTGCCAGCAGCCCATACTTGACGGGATTGACGCAGTATTTT

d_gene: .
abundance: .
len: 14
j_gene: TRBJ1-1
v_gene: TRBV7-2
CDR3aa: CASSLGGVRTEAFF
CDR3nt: TGTGCCAGCAGCTTAGGAGGGGTTAGGACTGAAGCTTTCTTT

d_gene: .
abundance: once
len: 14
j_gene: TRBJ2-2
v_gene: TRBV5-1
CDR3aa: CASTPGTATGELFF
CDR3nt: TGCGCCAGCACCCCCGGGACGGCAACCGGGGAGCTGTTTTTT

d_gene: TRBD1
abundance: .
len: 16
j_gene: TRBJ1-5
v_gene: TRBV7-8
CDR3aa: CASSPDRGLGNQPQHF
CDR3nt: TGTGCCAGCAGTCCCGACAGGGGCTTGGGCAATCAGCCCCAGCATTTT

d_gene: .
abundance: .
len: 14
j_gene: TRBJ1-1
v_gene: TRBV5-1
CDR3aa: CASSSAGANTEAFF
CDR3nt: TGCGCCAGCAGTTCTGCCGGCGCCAACACTGAAGCTTTCTTT

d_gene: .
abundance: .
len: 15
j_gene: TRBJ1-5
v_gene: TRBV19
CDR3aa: CASSVRGNSNQPQHF
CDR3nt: TGTGCCAGTAGTGTTCGAGGAAATAGCAATCAGCCCCAGCATTTT

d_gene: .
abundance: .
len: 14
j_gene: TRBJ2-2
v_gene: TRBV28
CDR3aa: CASSTRPSSGELFF
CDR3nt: TGTGCCAGCAGTACCCGCCCTTCCTCCGGGGAGCTGTTTTTT

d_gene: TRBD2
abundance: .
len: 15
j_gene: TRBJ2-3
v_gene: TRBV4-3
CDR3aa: CASSHRLAVTDTQYF
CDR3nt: TGCGCCAGCAGCCACAGACTAGCGGTCACAGATACGCAGTATTTT

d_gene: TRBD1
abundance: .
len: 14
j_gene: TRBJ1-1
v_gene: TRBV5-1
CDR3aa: CASSWTGGTTEAFF
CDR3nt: TGCGCCAGCAGCTGGACAGGGGGGACCACTGAAGCTTTCTTT

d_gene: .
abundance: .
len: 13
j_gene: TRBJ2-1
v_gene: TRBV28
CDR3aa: CASSLLGWDEQFF
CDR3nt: TGTGCCAGCAGTTTACTGGGGTGGGATGAGCAGTTCTTC

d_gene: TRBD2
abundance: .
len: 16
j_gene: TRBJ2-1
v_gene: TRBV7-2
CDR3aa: CASSTTSGRAGGEQFF
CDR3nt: TGTGCCAGCAGCACCACTAGCGGGAGGGCCGGGGGTGAGCAGTTCTTC

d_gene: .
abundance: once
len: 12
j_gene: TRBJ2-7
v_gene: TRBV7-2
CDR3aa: CASSLDAAPLDF
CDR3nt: TGTGCCAGCAGCTTAGATGCGGCACCGCTGGACTTC

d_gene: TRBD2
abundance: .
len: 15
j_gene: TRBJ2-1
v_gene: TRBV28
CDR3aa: CASSTLGGGYNEQFF
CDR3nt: TGTGCCAGCAGTACCCTGGGGGGGGGCTACAATGAGCAGTTCTTC

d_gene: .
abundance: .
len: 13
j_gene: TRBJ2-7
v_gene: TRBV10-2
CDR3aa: CASSELRLYEQYF
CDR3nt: TGCGCCAGCAGTGAGTTGCGGCTCTACGAGCAGTACTTC

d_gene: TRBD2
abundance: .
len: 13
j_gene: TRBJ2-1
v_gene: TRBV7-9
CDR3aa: CASSLGTGRGQFF
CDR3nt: TGTGCCAGCAGCTTAGGGACGGGGAGGGGGCAGTTCTTC

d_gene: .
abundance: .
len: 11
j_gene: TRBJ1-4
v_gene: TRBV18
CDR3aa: CASSENEKLFF
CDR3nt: TGTGCCAGCTCAGAGAATGAAAAACTGTTTTTT